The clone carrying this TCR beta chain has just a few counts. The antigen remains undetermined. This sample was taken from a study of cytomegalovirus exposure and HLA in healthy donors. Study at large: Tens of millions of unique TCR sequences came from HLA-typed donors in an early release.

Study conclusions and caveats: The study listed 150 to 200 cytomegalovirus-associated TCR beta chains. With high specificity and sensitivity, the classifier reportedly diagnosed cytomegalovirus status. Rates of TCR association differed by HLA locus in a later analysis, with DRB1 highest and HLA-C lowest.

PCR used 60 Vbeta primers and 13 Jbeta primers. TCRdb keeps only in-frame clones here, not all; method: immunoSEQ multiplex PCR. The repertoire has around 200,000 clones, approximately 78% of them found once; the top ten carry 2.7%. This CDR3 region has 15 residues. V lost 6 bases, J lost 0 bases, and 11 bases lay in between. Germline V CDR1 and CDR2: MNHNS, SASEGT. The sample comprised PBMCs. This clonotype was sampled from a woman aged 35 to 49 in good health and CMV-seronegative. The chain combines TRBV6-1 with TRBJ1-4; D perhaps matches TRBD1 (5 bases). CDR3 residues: CASRISGATNEKLFF. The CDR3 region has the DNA TGTGCCAGCAGAATATCGGGGGCAACTAATGAAAAACTGTTTTTT.